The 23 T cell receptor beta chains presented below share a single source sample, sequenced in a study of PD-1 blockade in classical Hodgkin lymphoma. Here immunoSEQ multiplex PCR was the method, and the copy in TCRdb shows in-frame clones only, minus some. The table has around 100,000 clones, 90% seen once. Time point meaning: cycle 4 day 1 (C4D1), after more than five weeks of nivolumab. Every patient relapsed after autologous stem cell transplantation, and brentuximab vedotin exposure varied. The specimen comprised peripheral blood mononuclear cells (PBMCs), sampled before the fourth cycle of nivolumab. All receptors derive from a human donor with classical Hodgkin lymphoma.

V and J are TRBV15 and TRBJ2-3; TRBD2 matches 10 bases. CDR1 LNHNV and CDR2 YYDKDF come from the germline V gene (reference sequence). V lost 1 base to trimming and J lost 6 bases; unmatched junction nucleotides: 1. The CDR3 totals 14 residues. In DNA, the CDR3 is TGTGCCACCAGCAGAGGACTAGCGGGTGATACGCAGTATTTT. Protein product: CATSRGLAGDTQYF.

CDR3 region: CASSSGTGTDTQYF. CDR3 in DNA: TGTGCCAGCAGCTCCGGGACAGGGACAGATACGCAGTATTTT. The chain has TRBV7-3 and TRBJ2-3; 9 nucleotides line up with TRBD1. In germline, CDR1 is SGHTA, CDR2 FQGTGA. Trimming at V came to 4 bases and at J to 3 bases, leaving 2 bases not matched to a gene. CDR3 length equals 14 residues.

This CDR3 reads CASRRTGSYGYTF. CDR3 in DNA: TGTGCCAGCAGGCGGACGGGGAGCTATGGCTACACCTTC. This chain connects TRBV6-5 to TRBJ1-2; the D is unclear. Germline V CDR1 and CDR2: MNHEY, SVGAGI. The length of the CDR3 is 13 residues. V dropped 6 bases and J dropped 4 bases, with 12 bases sitting between them.

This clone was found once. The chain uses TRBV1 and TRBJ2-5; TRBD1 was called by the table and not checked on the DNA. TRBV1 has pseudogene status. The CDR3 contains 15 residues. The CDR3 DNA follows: TGCACCAGCAGCCAAGCGACAGGGGGCCAAGAGACCCAGTACTTC. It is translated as CTSSQATGGQETQYF.

The CDR3 is CASSLSGGYTEAFF. CDR3 nucleotides: TGTGCCAGCAGCTTGTCAGGAGGGTACACTGAAGCTTTCTTT. The V call is TRBV5-5, the J call TRBJ1-1, with unresolved D. The length of the CDR3 is 14 residues. Germline lookup yields CDR1 SGHKS and CDR2 YYEKEE (reference sequence). V lost 1 base, J lost 3 bases, and 10 bases lay in between.

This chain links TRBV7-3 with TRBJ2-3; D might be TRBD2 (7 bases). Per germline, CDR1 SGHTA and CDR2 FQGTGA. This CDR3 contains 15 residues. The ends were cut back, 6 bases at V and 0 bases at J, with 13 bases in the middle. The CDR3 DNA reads TGTGCCAGCAGACCCGCGGGGGCTAGCACAGATACGCAGTATTTT. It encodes CASRPAGASTDTQYF.

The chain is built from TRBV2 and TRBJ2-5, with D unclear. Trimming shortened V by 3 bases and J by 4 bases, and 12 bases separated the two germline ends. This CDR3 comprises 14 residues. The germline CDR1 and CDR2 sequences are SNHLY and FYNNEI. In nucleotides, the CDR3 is TGTGCCAGCAGTGATCCCCAAAATTTAGAGACCCAGTACTTC. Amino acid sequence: CASSDPQNLETQYF.

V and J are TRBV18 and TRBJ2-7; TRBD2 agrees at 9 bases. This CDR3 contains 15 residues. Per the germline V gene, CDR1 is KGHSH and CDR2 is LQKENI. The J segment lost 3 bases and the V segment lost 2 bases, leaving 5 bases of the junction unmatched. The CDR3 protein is CASSPGTSYGYEQYF. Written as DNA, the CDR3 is TGTGCCAGCTCACCAGGGACTAGCTATGGCTACGAGCAGTACTTC.

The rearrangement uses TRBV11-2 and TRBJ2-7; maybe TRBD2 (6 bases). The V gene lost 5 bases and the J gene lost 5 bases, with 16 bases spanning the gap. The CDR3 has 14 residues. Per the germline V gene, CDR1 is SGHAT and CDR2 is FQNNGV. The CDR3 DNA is TGTGCCAGCAGCCAATATTGGTCGGGAGACGAGCAGTACTTC. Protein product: CASSQYWSGDEQYF.

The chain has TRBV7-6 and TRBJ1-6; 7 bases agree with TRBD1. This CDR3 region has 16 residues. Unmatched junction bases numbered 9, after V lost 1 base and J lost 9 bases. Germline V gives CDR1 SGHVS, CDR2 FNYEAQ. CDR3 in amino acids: CASSLVPRQGGSPLHF. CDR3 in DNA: TGTGCCAGCAGCTTAGTCCCCCGACAGGGCGGTTCACCCCTCCACTTT.

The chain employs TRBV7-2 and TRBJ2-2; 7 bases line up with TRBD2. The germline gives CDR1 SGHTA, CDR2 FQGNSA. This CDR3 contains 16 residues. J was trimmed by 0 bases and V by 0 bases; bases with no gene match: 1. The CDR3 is CASSLAGGSNTGELFF. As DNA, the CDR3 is TGTGCCAGCAGCTTAGCCGGGGGGTCGAACACCGGGGAGCTGTTTTTT.

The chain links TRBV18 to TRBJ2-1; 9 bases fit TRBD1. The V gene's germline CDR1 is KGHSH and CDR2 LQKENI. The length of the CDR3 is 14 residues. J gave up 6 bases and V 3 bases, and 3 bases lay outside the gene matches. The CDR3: CASSPPTGGNEQFF. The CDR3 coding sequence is TGTGCCAGCTCACCTCCGACAGGGGGCAATGAGCAGTTCTTC.

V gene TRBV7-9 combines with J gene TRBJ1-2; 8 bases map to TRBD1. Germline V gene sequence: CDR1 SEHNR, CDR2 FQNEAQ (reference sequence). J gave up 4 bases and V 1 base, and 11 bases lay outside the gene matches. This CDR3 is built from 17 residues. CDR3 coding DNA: TGTGCCAGCAGCTTAGGGGCCCCGCAGGGGGCGGGCTATGGCTACACCTTC. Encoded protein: CASSLGAPQGAGYGYTF. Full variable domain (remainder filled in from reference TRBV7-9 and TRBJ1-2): DTGVSQNPRHKITKRGQNVTFRCDPISEHNRLYWYRQTLGQGPEFLTYFQNEAQLEKSRLLSDRFSAERPKGSFSTLEIQRTEQGDSAMYLCASSLGAPQGAGYGYTFGSGTRLTVV.

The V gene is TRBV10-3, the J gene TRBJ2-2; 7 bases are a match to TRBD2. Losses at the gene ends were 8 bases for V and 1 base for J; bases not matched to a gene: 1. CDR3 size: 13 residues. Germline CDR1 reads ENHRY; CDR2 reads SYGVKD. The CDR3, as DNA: TGTGCCATCGGGGGGGGGAACACCGGGGAGCTGTTTTTT. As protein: CAIGGGNTGELFF.

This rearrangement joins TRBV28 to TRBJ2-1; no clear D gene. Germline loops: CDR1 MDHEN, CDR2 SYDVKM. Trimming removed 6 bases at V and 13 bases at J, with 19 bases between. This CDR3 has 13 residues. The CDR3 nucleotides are TGTGCCAGCAGATTTTTAGGATCCTTACTTCAGTTCTTC. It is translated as CASRFLGSLLQFF.

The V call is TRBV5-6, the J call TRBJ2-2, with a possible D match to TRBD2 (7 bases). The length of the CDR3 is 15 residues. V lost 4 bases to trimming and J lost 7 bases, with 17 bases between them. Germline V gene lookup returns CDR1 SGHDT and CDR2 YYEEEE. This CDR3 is CASSPDWEGVGELFF. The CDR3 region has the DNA TGTGCCAGCAGCCCTGACTGGGAGGGGGTCGGGGAGCTGTTTTTT. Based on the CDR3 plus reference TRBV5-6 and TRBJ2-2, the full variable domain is DAGVTQSPTHLIKTRGQQVTLRCSPKSGHDTVSWYQQALGQGPQFIFQYYEEEERQRGNFPDRFSGHQFPNYSSELNVNALLLGDSALYLCASSPDWEGVGELFFGEGSRLTVL.

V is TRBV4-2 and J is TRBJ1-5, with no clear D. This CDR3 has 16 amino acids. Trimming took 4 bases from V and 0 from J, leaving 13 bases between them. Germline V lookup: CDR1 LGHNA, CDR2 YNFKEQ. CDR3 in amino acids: CASSLQHRISNQPQHF. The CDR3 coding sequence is TGTGCCAGCAGCCTCCAGCACCGGATTAGCAATCAGCCCCAGCATTTT.

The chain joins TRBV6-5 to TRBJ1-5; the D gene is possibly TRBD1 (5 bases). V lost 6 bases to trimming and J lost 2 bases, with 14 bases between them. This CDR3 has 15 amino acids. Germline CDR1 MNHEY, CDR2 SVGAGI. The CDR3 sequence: CASRPGPTGNQPQHF. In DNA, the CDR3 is TGTGCCAGCAGGCCGGGACCCACGGGCAATCAGCCCCAGCATTTT.

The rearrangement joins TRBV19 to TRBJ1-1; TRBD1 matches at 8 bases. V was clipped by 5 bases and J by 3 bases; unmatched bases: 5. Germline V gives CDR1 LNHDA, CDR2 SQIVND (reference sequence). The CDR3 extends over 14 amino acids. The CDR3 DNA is TGTGCCAGTAGTCTACAGGGGGGGTACACTGAAGCTTTCTTT. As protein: CASSLQGGYTEAFF. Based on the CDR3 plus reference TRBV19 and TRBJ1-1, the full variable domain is DGGITQSPKYLFRKEGQNVTLSCEQNLNHDAMYWYRQDPGQGLRLIYYSQIVNDFQKGDIAEGYSVSREKKESFPLTVTSAQKNPTAFYLCASSLQGGYTEAFFGQGTRLTVV.

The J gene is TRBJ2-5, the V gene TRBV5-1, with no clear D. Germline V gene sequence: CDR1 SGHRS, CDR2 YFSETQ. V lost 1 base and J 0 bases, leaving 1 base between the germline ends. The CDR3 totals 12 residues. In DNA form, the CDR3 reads TGCGCCAGCAGCTTGTACCAAGAGACCCAGTACTTC. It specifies CASSLYQETQYF. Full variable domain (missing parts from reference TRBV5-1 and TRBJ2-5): KAGVTQTPRYLIKTRGQQVTLSCSPISGHRSVSWYQQTPGQGLQFLFEYFSETQRNKGNFPGRFSGRQFSNSRSEMNVSTLELGDSALYLCASSLYQETQYFGPGTRLLVL.

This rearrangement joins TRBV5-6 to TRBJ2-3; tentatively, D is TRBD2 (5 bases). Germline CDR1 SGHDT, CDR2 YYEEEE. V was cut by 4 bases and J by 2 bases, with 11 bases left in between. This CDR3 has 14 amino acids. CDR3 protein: CASSPAANTDTQYF. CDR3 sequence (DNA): TGTGCCAGCAGCCCAGCGGCGAACACAGATACGCAGTATTTT.

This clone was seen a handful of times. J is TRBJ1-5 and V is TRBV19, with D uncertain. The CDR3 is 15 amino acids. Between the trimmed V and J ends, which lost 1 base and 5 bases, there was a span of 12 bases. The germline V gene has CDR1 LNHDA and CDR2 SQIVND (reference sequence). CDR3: CASSIGLTKYQPQHF. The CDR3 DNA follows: TGTGCCAGTAGTATAGGCCTTACAAAGTATCAGCCCCAGCATTTT.

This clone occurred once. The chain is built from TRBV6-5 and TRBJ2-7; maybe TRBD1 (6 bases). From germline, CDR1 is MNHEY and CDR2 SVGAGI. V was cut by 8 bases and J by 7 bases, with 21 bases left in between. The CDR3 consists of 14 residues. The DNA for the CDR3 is TGTGCCAGCGGGTACAGGGCACCAGGAAGGGAGCAGTACTTC. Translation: CASGYRAPGREQYF.